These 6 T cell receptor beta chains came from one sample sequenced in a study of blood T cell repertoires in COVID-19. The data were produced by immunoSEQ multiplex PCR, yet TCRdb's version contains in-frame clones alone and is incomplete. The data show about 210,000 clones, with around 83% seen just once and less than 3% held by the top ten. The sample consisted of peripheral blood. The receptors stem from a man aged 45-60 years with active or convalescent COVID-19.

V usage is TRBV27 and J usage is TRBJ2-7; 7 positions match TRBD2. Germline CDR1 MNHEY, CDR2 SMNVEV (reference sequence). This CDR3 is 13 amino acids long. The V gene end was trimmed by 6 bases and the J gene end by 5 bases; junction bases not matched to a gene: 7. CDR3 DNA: TGTGCCAGCAGGAGCGGGGAGGGTCACGAGCAGTACTTC. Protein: CASRSGEGHEQYF.

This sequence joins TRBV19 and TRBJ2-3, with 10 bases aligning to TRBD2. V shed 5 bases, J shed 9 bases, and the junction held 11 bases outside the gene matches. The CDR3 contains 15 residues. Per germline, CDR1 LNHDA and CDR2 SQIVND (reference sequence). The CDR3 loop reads CASSGLAGVEVTQYF. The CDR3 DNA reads TGTGCCAGTAGTGGGCTAGCGGGAGTGGAAGTCACGCAGTATTTT.

CDR3 sequence (DNA): TGTGCCATCAGTGAGTCGAGGAACACTGAAGCTTTCTTT. It is translated as CAISESRNTEAFF. This sequence joins TRBV10-3 and TRBJ1-1; D uncertain. Between the trimmed V and J ends, which lost 0 bases and 1 base, there was a span of 3 bases. In germline, CDR1 is ENHRY, CDR2 SYGVKD. The CDR3 spans 13 residues.

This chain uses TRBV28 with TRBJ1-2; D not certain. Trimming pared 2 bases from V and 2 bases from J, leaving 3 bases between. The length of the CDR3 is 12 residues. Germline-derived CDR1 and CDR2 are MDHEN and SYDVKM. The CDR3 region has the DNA TGTGCCAGCAGTTTAGTAAACTATGGCTACACCTTC. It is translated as CASSLVNYGYTF.

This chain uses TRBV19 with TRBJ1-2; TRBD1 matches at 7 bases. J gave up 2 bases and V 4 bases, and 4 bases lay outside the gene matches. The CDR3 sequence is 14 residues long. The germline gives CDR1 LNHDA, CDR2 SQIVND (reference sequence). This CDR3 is CASSTLQGNYGYTF. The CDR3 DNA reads TGTGCCAGTAGTACATTACAGGGGAACTATGGCTACACCTTC.

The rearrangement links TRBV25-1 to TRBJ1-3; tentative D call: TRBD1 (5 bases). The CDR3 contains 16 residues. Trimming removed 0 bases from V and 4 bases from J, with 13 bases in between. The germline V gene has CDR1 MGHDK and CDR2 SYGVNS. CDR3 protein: CASSEYARGNGNTIYF. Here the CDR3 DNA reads TGTGCCAGCAGTGAATACGCCCGGGGGAACGGAAACACCATATATTTT.